These 27 T cell receptor beta chains were sequenced from one sample in a study of CD4 T cells in relation to SARS-CoV-2 and coronaviruses (dated by TCRdb to about 2021). Receptors were amplified or captured by the immunoSEQ multiplex PCR assay. Here the immuneACCESS table is served through TCRdb, limited to in-frame sequences with V and J called. Missing clones are a known gap in these copies; in checked studies unresolved V genes cover under half, and the rest lacks a known reason. The sample table shows 30,000 to 45,000 clones, and over 75% are seen once. Less than 10% of the sample is in the top ten clones. Sequencing was done on a sample of memory CD4+ T cells from PBMCs. The cell subset or site label here, explained by the study, means: memory (non-naive) CD4+ T cells. These TCRs come from an adult with COVID-19.

This chain links TRBV14 with TRBJ1-4; D is unclear. CDR1 and CDR2 from the germline V gene are SGHDN and FVKESK. This CDR3 region has 16 residues. V was cut by 0 bases and J by 4 bases, with 12 bases left in between. The CDR3 reads CASSQDVGHYNEKLFF. CDR3 sequence (DNA): TGTGCCAGCAGCCAAGATGTCGGTCACTATAATGAAAAACTGTTTTTT.

The chain employs TRBV7-3 and TRBJ1-1; 7 bases agree with TRBD1. The CDR3 runs to 15 residues. The ends lost 0 bases at V and 3 bases at J; junction bases unmatched: 4. Germline V gene sequence: CDR1 SGHTA, CDR2 FQGTGA. Here the CDR3 DNA reads TGTGCCAGCAGCTTAACACAGGGGCGGGACACTGAAGCTTTCTTT. It translates to CASSLTQGRDTEAFF.

In its sample, this clone was seen once. The CDR3 nucleotides are TGTGCCAGCAGCTCGGGTGAAACAGGGGGCTTGGGGGAGACCCAGTACTTC. This translates into CASSSGETGGLGETQYF. V is TRBV5-8 and J is TRBJ2-5; 9 bases align to TRBD1. The J segment lost 5 bases and the V segment lost 3 bases, leaving 14 bases of the junction unmatched. The CDR3 runs 17 residues. Germline loops: CDR1 SGHTS, CDR2 YDEGEE.

This chain connects TRBV18 to TRBJ2-1; 13 bases align to TRBD2. The germline gives CDR1 KGHSH, CDR2 LQKENI. J gave up 9 bases and V 3 bases, and 5 bases lay outside the gene matches. This CDR3 has 15 amino acids. CDR3 loop: CASSPGLAGEREQFF. The DNA for the CDR3 is TGTGCCAGCTCACCCGGACTAGCGGGGGAACGTGAGCAGTTCTTC.

The CDR3 is CASTLANEQFF. The CDR3 coding sequence is TGTGCCAGCACCCTAGCGAATGAGCAGTTCTTC. The chain is built from TRBV28 and TRBJ2-1; maybe TRBD2 (6 bases). Germline CDR1 is MDHEN and CDR2 is SYDVKM. The CDR3 is made up of 11 amino acids. Trimming took 7 bases from V and 7 from J, leaving 8 bases between them. Filled out from reference TRBV28 and TRBJ2-1, the complete variable domain reads DVKVTQSSRYLVKRTGEKVFLECVQDMDHENMFWYRQDPGLGLRLIYFSYDVKMKEKGDIPEGYSVSREKKERFSLILESASTNQTSMYLCASTLANEQFFGPGTRLTVL.

This chain links TRBV7-2 with TRBJ2-2; 7 positions agree with TRBD1. The germline V gene encodes CDR1 SGHTA and CDR2 FQGNSA. The CDR3 totals 16 residues. The trim removed 5 bases at V and 5 bases at J, leaving 11 bases unmatched. Here the CDR3 reads CASSPGVRGRTGELFF. DNA of the CDR3: TGTGCCAGCAGCCCTGGGGTGAGGGGGCGGACCGGGGAGCTGTTTTTT.

The chain couples TRBV7-6 to TRBJ1-2; TRBD1 is a possible D gene (6 bases). The CDR3 length is 15 residues. V lost 0 bases and J lost 6, with 14 bases in between. Germline V lookup: CDR1 SGHVS, CDR2 FNYEAQ. CDR3 sequence (DNA): TGTGCCAGCAGCTTAGCGAACTCAGGGGTTCATGGCTACACCTTC. It codes for CASSLANSGVHGYTF.

The chain links TRBV9 to TRBJ2-7, with a weak D call TRBD2 (5 bases). The V and J ends lost 4 bases and 2 bases respectively, with 10 bases between them. CDR1 SGDLS and CDR2 YYNGEE come from the germline V gene. The CDR3 extends over 13 amino acids. CDR3 protein: CASSPGWTYEQYF. CDR3 DNA: TGTGCCAGCAGCCCGGGGTGGACCTACGAGCAGTACTTC.

The chain recombines TRBV27 with TRBJ1-1, with D perhaps TRBD1 (6 bases). Trimming took off 6 bases at V and 4 bases at J, with 18 bases between the two ends. Germline CDR1 is MNHEY and CDR2 is SMNVEV (reference sequence). The CDR3 contains 15 residues. This CDR3 is CASREGVAWSTEAFF. The CDR3 DNA follows: TGTGCCAGCAGGGAGGGGGTGGCTTGGAGCACTGAAGCTTTCTTT.

V gene TRBV15 combines with J gene TRBJ1-2; D gene unclear. With 1 base removed from V and 0 bases from J, the gap between germline ends came to 3 bases. From germline, CDR1 is LNHNV and CDR2 YYDKDF (reference sequence). The CDR3 is made up of 13 amino acids. The CDR3: CATSRVANYGYTF. The CDR3 DNA is TGTGCCACCAGCAGAGTAGCTAACTATGGCTACACCTTC.

This sequence joins TRBV6-1 and TRBJ2-7; D is uncertain. Germline V gene data show CDR1 as MNHNS and CDR2 as SASEGT. CDR3 length equals 11 residues. The V gene lost 3 bases and the J gene lost 9 bases, with 9 bases spanning the gap. The CDR3 loop reads CASSDQTGQYF. The CDR3 nucleotides are TGTGCCAGCAGTGACCAGACCGGGCAGTACTTC.

The chain couples TRBV12-3 or TRBV12-4 to TRBJ1-2; no clear D gene. V lost 1 base to trimming and J lost 1 base, with 4 bases between them. This CDR3 region has 13 residues. CDR3 loop: CASSLDGNYGYTF. Written as DNA, the CDR3 is TGTGCCAGCAGTTTAGACGGTAACTATGGCTACACCTTC.

The genes are TRBV10-1 and TRBJ2-1; D not resolved. Trimming took off 6 bases at V and 5 bases at J, with 14 bases between the two ends. CDR1 and CDR2 from the germline V gene are WNHNN and SYGVQD (reference sequence). The length of the CDR3 is 14 residues. CDR3 in amino acids: CASRGSETDNEQFF. Here the CDR3 DNA reads TGCGCCAGCAGGGGCTCAGAAACTGACAATGAGCAGTTCTTC.

This clone showed up just once. The genes are TRBV19 and TRBJ1-1, with D tentatively TRBD1 (5 bases). The CDR3 covers 14 residues. The germline V gene has CDR1 LNHDA and CDR2 SQIVND (reference sequence). Trimming shortened V by 6 bases and J by 4 bases, and 15 bases separated the two germline ends. The CDR3 DNA sequence: TGTGCCAGTAGAAATCCGGGGCTTAGCACTGAAGCTTTCTTT. It encodes CASRNPGLSTEAFF.

In this sample, this clone turned up a few times. The genes are TRBV5-4 and TRBJ2-5; D is unclear. Trimming removed 5 bases at V and 1 base at J, with 12 bases between. The germline gives CDR1 SGHNT, CDR2 YYREEE (reference sequence). This CDR3 region has 14 residues. The CDR3 DNA reads as TGTGCCAGCAGTTCTATCAGGTCCCAAGAGACCCAGTACTTC. Protein: CASSSIRSQETQYF.

This chain links TRBV4-1 with TRBJ2-1, with D perhaps TRBD2 (6 bases). The CDR3 extends over 14 amino acids. V lost 1 base to trimming and J lost 6 bases, with 10 bases between them. CDR1 and CDR2 from the germline V gene are MGHRA and YSYEKL. In DNA form, the CDR3 reads TGCGCCAGCAGCCAAGTGTCGACTAGCAATGAGCAGTTCTTC. It codes for CASSQVSTSNEQFF.

Only a few counts were recorded for this clone. The V call is TRBV7-9, the J call TRBJ2-4, with D unresolved. Germline V lookup: CDR1 SEHNR, CDR2 FQNEAQ (reference sequence). There are 15 residues in the CDR3. V lost 5 bases, J lost 0 bases, and 11 bases lay in between. The CDR3 DNA reads TGTGCCAGCAGCCCACCGGAACTAGCCAAAAACATTCAGTACTTC. Translating gives CASSPPELAKNIQYF.

This chain connects TRBV7-6 to TRBJ1-4, with a tentative D call TRBD1 (6 bases). This CDR3 region has 15 residues. The germline gives CDR1 SGHVS, CDR2 FNYEAQ. V lost 1 base to trimming and J lost 4 bases, with 10 bases between them. The CDR3 nucleotides read TGTGCCAGCAGCTTAGACAGGGCTGATAATGAAAAACTGTTTTTT. Amino acids: CASSLDRADNEKLFF.

The chain employs TRBV5-6 and TRBJ1-3, with D possibly TRBD1 on 6 matching bases. Trimming removed 4 bases from V and 1 base from J, with 15 bases in between. Looked up from germline, CDR1 is SGHDT and CDR2 is YYEEEE. The CDR3 loop spans 16 amino acids. DNA for the CDR3: TGTGCCAGCAGCGAACAGGGTCTTAAGTCTGGAAACACCATATATTTT. This codes for CASSEQGLKSGNTIYF. The full variable domain, its missing parts supplied by reference TRBV5-6 and TRBJ1-3, is DAGVTQSPTHLIKTRGQQVTLRCSPKSGHDTVSWYQQALGQGPQFIFQYYEEEERQRGNFPDRFSGHQFPNYSSELNVNALLLGDSALYLCASSEQGLKSGNTIYFGEGSWLTVV.

This clone appeared once. The chain recombines TRBV4-2 with TRBJ1-6, with a tentative D call TRBD1 (6 bases). Between the trimmed V and J ends, which lost 0 bases and 6 bases, there was a span of 9 bases. The CDR3 length is 15 residues. Germline CDR1 LGHNA, CDR2 YNFKEQ. The CDR3 sequence: CASSQEGGFNSPLHF. The CDR3 DNA is TGTGCCAGCAGCCAAGAGGGGGGCTTTAATTCACCCCTCCACTTT.

The J gene is TRBJ2-5, the V gene TRBV3-1 (or the pseudogene TRBV3-2); D call uncertain. CDR3 size: 15 residues. The germline V gene has CDR1 LGHDT and CDR2 YNNKEL (reference sequence). The V and J ends lost 0 bases and 5 bases respectively, with 13 bases between them. The CDR3 protein is CASSQESQRWETQYF. The DNA for the CDR3 is TGTGCCAGCAGCCAAGAGAGCCAGAGGTGGGAGACCCAGTACTTC.

V and J are TRBV7-9 and TRBJ1-1; 7 bases match TRBD1. Per the germline V gene, CDR1 is SEHNR and CDR2 is FQNEAQ (reference sequence). The CDR3 runs to 18 residues. V was clipped by 1 base and J by 1 base; unmatched bases: 12. The DNA of the CDR3 is TGTGCCAGCAGCTTAGAGGGCAGGGGGATCCCCGGGAACACTGAAGCTTTCTTT. Residues: CASSLEGRGIPGNTEAFF.

This sequence joins TRBV13 and TRBJ2-7; D ambiguous. Germline V gene lookup returns CDR1 PRHDT and CDR2 FYEKMQ (reference sequence). The CDR3 sequence is 14 residues long. Trimming removed 0 bases from V and 6 bases from J, with 12 bases in between. The CDR3 DNA reads as TGTGCCAGCAGCTTAGGCCGGGTCTCCCTCGAGCAGTACTTC. It codes for CASSLGRVSLEQYF.

The V call is TRBV9, the J call TRBJ2-2; TRBD2 matches at 11 bases. Trimming removed 0 bases from V and 5 bases from J; junction bases left unmatched: 6. The CDR3 spans 17 residues. Germline CDR1 SGDLS, CDR2 YYNGEE. DNA for the CDR3: TGTGCCAGCAGCGTAGCCGCTAGCGGGGGGCGTACCGGGGAGCTGTTTTTT. Protein product: CASSVAASGGRTGELFF.

This clone has a single count. CDR3 nucleotides: TGTGCCAGCAGCCCCGGACAGGGAAGTGCAGATACGCAGTATTTT. It specifies CASSPGQGSADTQYF. The V call is TRBV4-2, the J call TRBJ2-3, with TRBD1 matching over 8 bases. CDR1 and CDR2 (germline): LGHNA, YNFKEQ. V lost 4 bases to trimming and J lost 4 bases; unmatched junction nucleotides: 7. This CDR3 region has 15 residues.

CDR3 in amino acids: CASSPELTIGGKGTEAFF. CDR3 DNA sequence: TGTGCCAGCAGCCCAGAACTTACAATCGGGGGTAAGGGCACTGAAGCTTTCTTT. J is TRBJ1-1 and V is TRBV7-6; the D gene is possibly TRBD1 (5 bases). Between the trimmed V and J ends, which lost 5 bases and 4 bases, there was a span of 26 bases. The germline gives CDR1 SGHVS, CDR2 FNYEAQ. CDR3 length: 18 residues.

The chain is built from TRBV18 and TRBJ2-3; 8 bases fit TRBD1. Germline trimming cut 3 bases from V and 3 bases from J; bases unmatched to any gene: 5. Germline CDR1 KGHSH, CDR2 LQKENI. CDR3 size: 15 residues. The CDR3 nucleotides read TGTGCCAGCTCACCGTGGACAGGGATGACAGATACGCAGTATTTT. This codes for CASSPWTGMTDTQYF.